Below are 4 T cell receptor beta chains sequenced from a single sample in a study of cytomegalovirus exposure and HLA in healthy donors. Sequenced by immunoSEQ multiplex PCR; TCRdb stores in-frame clones only, minus some. The table includes roughly 300,000 clones, around 87% detected once. Sequencing input: PBMCs. The receptors here all came from a woman between 18 and 29 years old in good health and CMV-seronegative.

This clone has just a few counts. This chain connects TRBV5-4 to TRBJ2-7; D may be TRBD2 (6 bases). This CDR3 has 14 residues. Trimming removed 4 bases from V and 2 bases from J, with 13 bases in between. Germline V gene sequence: CDR1 SGHNT, CDR2 YYREEE (reference sequence). The CDR3 DNA follows: TGTGCCAGCAGCGGACGGACTACACCCTACGAGCAGTACTTC. The encoded protein is CASSGRTTPYEQYF.

V and J are TRBV14 and TRBJ1-4; 7 bases are shared with TRBD1. CDR3 size: 14 residues. Trimming cost V 4 bases and J 8 bases; bases outside gene matches: 7. Germline CDR1 is SGHDN and CDR2 is FVKESK. DNA of the CDR3: TGTGCCAGCAGCCTAAGACAGGGCAGGGAAAAACTGTTTTTT. Amino acids: CASSLRQGREKLFF.

This rearrangement joins TRBV4-3 to TRBJ1-1; D might be TRBD1 (6 bases). Between the trimmed V and J ends, which lost 4 bases and 2 bases, there was a span of 11 bases. Germline V gene lookup returns CDR1 LGHNA and CDR2 YSLEER. The CDR3 runs to 14 residues. For the CDR3, the DNA is TGCGCCAGCAGCCCGTACAGGGCCAACACTGAAGCTTTCTTT. Translating it yields CASSPYRANTEAFF.

V is TRBV9 and J is TRBJ2-1, with 8 bases that match TRBD1. V shed 3 bases, J shed 0 bases, and the junction held 5 bases outside the gene matches. Germline V gene data show CDR1 as SGDLS and CDR2 as YYNGEE. CDR3 length: 16 residues. CDR3 loop: CASSAQDRASYNEQFF. CDR3 sequence (DNA): TGTGCCAGCAGCGCTCAGGACAGGGCCTCCTACAATGAGCAGTTCTTC.